One sample yielded the 26 T cell receptor beta chains listed below, sequenced in a study of CD8+CD57+ T cells in acquired aplastic anemia. Genomic DNA, the template, was used for profiling of the TCR beta VDJ and CDR3. MiXCR, applied by TCRdb to the reads, yields one record per CDR3 protein. The table lists about 81,000 distinct CDR3 sequences, around 44% of them singletons. The sequencing input was sorted CD4+, CD8+, or CD8+CD57+ T cells (not recorded which) from PBMCs. The source is a human donor in good health, serving as a control.

A few counts support this clonotype. V usage is TRBV13 and J usage is TRBJ2-1; TRBD2 is a possible D gene (6 bases). The CDR3 consists of 18 residues. In germline, CDR1 is PRHDT, CDR2 FYEKMQ (reference sequence). V lost 1 base to trimming and J lost 9 bases, with 25 bases between them. The CDR3 protein is CASSLDPSRDPRRGEQFF. The DNA of the CDR3 is TGTGCCAGCAGCTTAGACCCCTCGAGGGACCCAAGGAGGGGTGAGCAGTTCTTC.

This clonotype appeared many times. This chain connects TRBV7-7 to TRBJ1-1; the D is unclear. Germline V lookup: CDR1 SSHAT, CDR2 FNYEAQ (reference sequence). V lost 2 bases, J lost 0 bases, and 4 bases lay in between. The CDR3 contains 13 residues. This chain's CDR3 is CASSLSVNTEAFF. The CDR3 bases are TGTGCCAGCAGCTTATCGGTGAACACTGAAGCTTTCTTT.

This rearrangement joins TRBV29-1 to TRBJ2-2; no reliable D call. V was trimmed by 3 bases and J by 1 base, leaving 9 bases between them. CDR3 length: 14 residues. Germline CDR1 reads SQVTM; CDR2 reads ANQGSEA. CDR3: CSVEVQENTGELFF. In nucleotides, the CDR3 is TGCAGCGTTGAGGTGCAGGAGAACACCGGGGAGCTGTTTTTT.

This rearrangement joins TRBV7-9 to TRBJ1-1, with D hard to call. Germline V lookup: CDR1 SEHNR, CDR2 FQNEAQ (reference sequence). The CDR3 loop spans 15 amino acids. V lost 1 base and J lost 3, with 12 bases in between. The CDR3 DNA reads TGTGCCAGCAGCTTAGTTCGGCAAAGGTACACTGAAGCTTTCTTT. Its protein is CASSLVRQRYTEAFF.

At least ten counts were recorded for this clonotype. The rearrangement uses TRBV24-1 and TRBJ2-1; TRBD2 aligns across 16 bases. Germline CDR1 and CDR2: KGHDR and SFDVKD. V was pared by 5 bases and J by 13 bases, with 4 bases of the junction left unmatched. The CDR3 extends over 14 amino acids. CDR3: CATSGGLAGGFQFF. The CDR3 nucleotides read TGTGCCACCAGTGGGGGACTAGCGGGAGGGTTTCAGTTCTTC.

This clonotype was detected many times. This chain links TRBV29-1 with TRBJ2-1; TRBD1 is a possible D gene (6 bases). The CDR3 length is 12 residues. Germline V lookup: CDR1 SQVTM, CDR2 ANQGSEA. The V gene lost 2 bases and the J gene lost 10 bases, with 12 bases spanning the gap. Written as DNA, the CDR3 is TGCAGCGTTGAAAACAGGGTATACGAGCAGTTCTTC. This translates into CSVENRVYEQFF.

This clonotype was seen only a few times. The CDR3 here is CASGTSGNSYEQYF. The CDR3 nucleotides are TGTGCCAGTGGGACTAGCGGGAACTCCTACGAGCAGTACTTC. This chain connects TRBV28 to TRBJ2-7; 13 positions match TRBD2. The length of the CDR3 is 14 residues. The germline V gene encodes CDR1 MDHEN and CDR2 SYDVKM. V shed 9 bases, J shed 0 bases, and the junction held 2 bases outside the gene matches.

CDR3 loop: CASSIFDSYEQYF. DNA of the CDR3: TGTGCCAGTAGTATCTTCGACAGCTACGAGCAGTACTTC. This rearrangement joins TRBV19 to TRBJ2-7, with D perhaps matching TRBD1 (5 bases). This CDR3 comprises 13 residues. V gave up 3 bases and J gave up 3 bases, with 9 bases separating them. CDR1 is LNHDA, CDR2 SQIVND, per germline (reference sequence).

Many counts were recorded for this clonotype. The rearrangement uses TRBV5-5 and TRBJ2-7; D remains unclear. CDR3 size: 14 residues. Trimming took off 0 bases at V and 3 bases at J, with 10 bases between the two ends. From germline, CDR1 is SGHKS and CDR2 YYEKEE (reference sequence). In nucleotides, the CDR3 is TGTGCCAGCAGCTTGGTTAACCGAAACTACGAGCAGTACTTC. Protein: CASSLVNRNYEQYF.

V usage is TRBV24-1 and J usage is TRBJ2-7; perhaps D is TRBD1 or TRBD2 (5 bases each). Germline V gene lookup returns CDR1 KGHDR and CDR2 SFDVKD. The CDR3 has 12 residues. V gave up 7 bases and J gave up 3 bases, with 9 bases separating them. The CDR3 loop reads CATSGTDYEQYF. The CDR3 bases are TGTGCCACCAGCGGGACGGACTACGAGCAGTACTTC.

This clonotype showed up many times. The gene calls are TRBV19 and TRBJ2-7; D not certain. Trimming removed 6 bases at V and 2 bases at J, with 5 bases between. Germline V gene lookup returns CDR1 LNHDA and CDR2 SQIVND (reference sequence). The CDR3 sequence is 11 residues long. The CDR3 sequence is CASRGTYEQYF. CDR3 sequence (DNA): TGTGCCAGTAGAGGTACCTACGAGCAGTACTTC.

Regarding this clonotype: A clone one base away is much larger, so this may be a read error. The chain uses TRBV12-3 or TRBV12-4 and TRBJ1-1; D remains unclear. The CDR3 has 11 residues. The CDR3 region is CASSPNTGAFF. CDR3 sequence (DNA): TGTGCCAGCAGCCCGAACACTGGAGCTTTCTTT.

This chain uses TRBV25-1 with TRBJ2-5; TRBD2 aligns across 10 bases. Trimming took 4 bases from V and 4 from J; bases not matched to a gene: 6. The CDR3 runs 15 residues. CDR1 and CDR2 from the germline V gene are MGHDK and SYGVNS. This CDR3 is CASSALAGVGETQYF. For the CDR3, the DNA is TGTGCCAGCAGTGCCCTAGCGGGAGTCGGAGAGACCCAGTACTTC. Drawing the rest from reference TRBV25-1 and TRBJ2-5, the complete variable domain is EADIYQTPRYLVIGTGKKITLECSQTMGHDKMYWYQQDPGMELHLIHYSYGVNSTEKGDLSSESTVSRIRTEHFPLTLESARPSHTSQYLCASSALAGVGETQYFGPGTRLLVL.

The chain uses TRBV2 and TRBJ2-7; D ambiguous. Germline assignment: CDR1 SNHLY and CDR2 FYNNEI. Trimming took 5 bases from V and 7 from J, leaving 6 bases between them. CDR3 length: 10 residues. DNA for the CDR3: TGTGCCAGCAGTAACACGGAGCAGTACTTC. It is translated as CASSNTEQYF.

On this clonotype: A junction end diverges from the germline sequence, so it may reflect a read error. The chain employs TRBV10-3 and TRBJ1-1, with TRBD1 as a possible D gene (5 bases). The CDR3 is 13 residues long. The germline V gene has CDR1 ENHRY and CDR2 SYGVKD. The CDR3 DNA reads TGTGCCATCAGGCGAGGGGAGAACGCTGAAGCTTTCTTT. Translated: CAIRRGENAEAFF.

As for this clonotype: A much larger clone differs by one base, so this may be a read error. The V and J genes are TRBV12-3 or TRBV12-4 and TRBJ2-3, with D unresolved. The J call may be incorrect, as the DNA end agrees better with TRBJ1-5. The CDR3 runs 15 residues. In DNA, the CDR3 is TGTGCCAGCAGTTTTATGGCGACTAGCACAGATACGCAGCATTTT. Its protein is CASSFMATSTDTQHF.

This clonotype was seen at least ten times. The rearrangement links TRBV4-1 to TRBJ2-7, with 14 bases aligning to TRBD2. Germline V gene sequence: CDR1 MGHRA, CDR2 YSYEKL. V lost 3 bases to trimming and J lost 6 bases; unmatched junction nucleotides: 4. The CDR3 is 15 amino acids. This CDR3 reads CASSQTSGGAFEQYF. CDR3 coding DNA: TGCGCCAGCAGCCAGACTAGCGGGGGGGCCTTCGAGCAGTACTTC.

With respect to this clonotype: This CDR3 is missing its conserved last phenylalanine or tryptophan, likely due to a read error. The rearrangement links TRBV13 to TRBJ1-6; 7 positions match TRBD1. The germline gives CDR1 PRHDT, CDR2 FYEKMQ (reference sequence). The CDR3 runs 13 residues. The DNA of the CDR3 is TGTGCCAGCAGCGACAGGGCAAATTCACCTCTCCACTCT. Its translation is CASSDRANSPLHS.

A few counts support this clonotype. The CDR3 DNA reads TGTGCCAGCAGCTTAAGGACTAGTGGAGGCGAGCAGTACTTC. This translates into CASSLRTSGGEQYF. The gene calls are TRBV7-9 and TRBJ2-7, with 7 positions matching TRBD2. V shed 2 bases, J shed 6 bases, and the junction held 7 bases outside the gene matches. This CDR3 is 14 amino acids long. Germline V gene lookup returns CDR1 SEHNR and CDR2 FQNEAQ (reference sequence).

This clonotype has just a few counts. The chain links TRBV13 to TRBJ2-2; TRBD2 matches at 7 bases. This CDR3 spans 16 amino acids. Germline loops: CDR1 PRHDT, CDR2 FYEKMQ (reference sequence). V dropped 7 bases and J dropped 4; count of bases not matched to a gene: 12. This CDR3 is CASITGTTLGTGELFF. The CDR3 nucleotides are TGTGCCAGCATCACCGGGACTACCCTGGGCACCGGGGAGCTGTTTTTT.

Points on this clonotype: This may be a read error: a much more frequent sequence differs by one nucleotide. This chain joins TRBV7-8 and TRBJ2-7, with D hard to call. The V gene lost 1 base and the J gene lost 7 bases, with 14 bases spanning the gap. Germline loops: CDR1 SGHVS, CDR2 FQNEAQ. The CDR3 spans 14 residues. CDR3 nucleotide sequence: TGTGCCAGCAGCTTAGGGGGTCGGAGCAATGAGCAGTACTTC. Its translation is CASSLGGRSNEQYF.

This clonotype was recorded many times. The V gene is TRBV24-1, the J gene TRBJ1-2, with a tentative D call TRBD1 (5 bases). Germline V gene sequence: CDR1 KGHDR, CDR2 SFDVKD. This CDR3 spans 12 amino acids. The ends were cut back, 3 bases at V and 9 bases at J, with 10 bases in the middle. The CDR3 protein is CATSDGTSSYTF. CDR3 DNA: TGTGCCACCAGTGATGGGACCAGCAGCTACACCTTC.

The chain links TRBV7-9 to TRBJ1-2, with D tentatively TRBD1 (5 bases). The V and J ends lost 5 bases and 1 base respectively, with 11 bases between them. In germline, CDR1 is SEHNR, CDR2 FQNEAQ (reference sequence). The CDR3 sequence is 14 residues long. The CDR3 DNA reads TGTGCCAGCAGCCCAATCGGGGGTAACTATGGCTACACCTTC. It translates to CASSPIGGNYGYTF.

This clonotype was counted between two and nine times. The rearrangement joins TRBV11-2 to TRBJ2-1; D is unresolved. The V end was cut by 0 bases, the J end by 4 bases, with 13 bases between. This CDR3 comprises 16 residues. The germline V gene encodes CDR1 SGHAT and CDR2 FQNNGV. CDR3 loop: CASSLETTEQYNEQFF. Here the CDR3 DNA reads TGTGCCAGCAGCTTAGAGACGACGGAGCAATACAATGAGCAGTTCTTC.

The CDR3 here is CASATGGAGNTYYNEQFF. For the CDR3, the DNA is TGTGCTAGTGCCACGGGAGGCGCTGGAAACACCTACTACAATGAGCAGTTCTTC. The V call is TRBV12-5, the J call TRBJ2-1; TRBD2 matches 7 bases. The V and J ends lost 7 bases and 3 bases, in that order; junction bases with no gene match: 18. This CDR3 has 18 residues. Germline lookup yields CDR1 LGHNT and CDR2 FRNRAP.

Many counts were recorded for this clonotype. The rearrangement uses TRBV19 and TRBJ1-2, with a weak D call TRBD1 (5 bases). This CDR3 spans 13 amino acids. The germline V gene encodes CDR1 LNHDA and CDR2 SQIVND (reference sequence). Trimming removed 9 bases at V and 4 bases at J, with 15 bases between. CDR3 amino acids: CASTWGEGYGYTF. In DNA, the CDR3 is TGTGCCAGCACGTGGGGGGAGGGCTATGGCTACACCTTC.